The 17 T cell receptor beta chains presented below share a single source sample, sequenced in a study of monozygotic twins with inflammatory bowel disease. Reanalyzing the 5' RACE reads, TCRdb keeps one entry per CDR3 protein, without DNA. The sample table includes about 170,000 distinct CDR3 sequences. The sequenced sample was blood. These receptors were taken from a human donor with ulcerative colitis or Crohn's disease, or a healthy co-twin of an affected twin (not recorded which).

J is TRBJ2-1 and V is TRBV7-3; as DNA is missing, the TRBD2 call by TCRdb cannot be tested. CDR1 and CDR2 (germline): SGHTA, FQGTGA. The CDR3 consists of 14 residues. CDR3 sequence: CASSLGLANNEQFF.

CDR3 sequence reads: CASSPGTSASPGQFF. The chain carries TRBV5-1 and TRBJ2-1; TCRdb indicates TRBD2, and absent DNA this call remains unverified. Germline V gives CDR1 SGHRS, CDR2 YFSETQ. The CDR3 has 15 amino acids.

This chain links TRBV7-2 with TRBJ2-2. The V gene's germline CDR1 is SGHTA and CDR2 FQGNSA. CDR3 length equals 11 residues. CDR3 in amino acids: CASSLEGELFF.

The chain recombines TRBV5-1 with TRBJ2-7; TCRdb reports TRBD2, a call that lacks DNA to check it against. Germline CDR1 and CDR2: SGHRS and YFSETQ. The CDR3 has 16 amino acids. CDR3 loop: CASSLEGPAALYEQYF.

The CDR3 reads CSAREGLAGLNSYEQYF. The chain has TRBV20-1 and TRBJ2-7; as DNA is missing, the TRBD2 call by TCRdb cannot be tested. The germline gives CDR1 DFQATT, CDR2 SNEGSKA (reference sequence). This CDR3 is built from 17 residues.

The chain has TRBV27 and TRBJ2-1. Germline V gene lookup returns CDR1 MNHEY and CDR2 SMNVEV (reference sequence). The CDR3 has 15 residues. Here the CDR3 reads CASSQAWGSYNEQFF.

The chain employs TRBV5-1 and TRBJ1-6; TCRdb outputs TRBD1, but without DNA this stays unchecked. The CDR3 runs 18 residues. Germline-derived CDR1 and CDR2 are SGHRS and YFSETQ. The CDR3 reads CASSASARRGIHNSPLHF.

The CDR3 spells CASTRTGGYGYTF. V usage is TRBV27 and J usage is TRBJ1-2; without DNA, the TCRdb call of TRBD1 cannot be checked. This CDR3 is 13 amino acids long. From germline, CDR1 is MNHEY and CDR2 SMNVEV (reference sequence).

This chain connects TRBV9 to TRBJ2-5; TCRdb returns TRBD2, unconfirmable since there is no DNA. From germline, CDR1 is SGDLS and CDR2 YYNGEE. The CDR3 sequence is 15 residues long. CDR3 amino acids: CASSALERKGETQYF.

The V and J genes are TRBV28 and TRBJ2-5; TCRdb gives TRBD2 as the D gene, but with no DNA this cannot be confirmed. This CDR3 has 14 residues. Germline loops: CDR1 MDHEN, CDR2 SYDVKM. CDR3 in amino acids: CASRRASGQETQYF.

The chain recombines TRBV14 with TRBJ1-1; the D call from TCRdb, TRBD1, cannot be confirmed without DNA. From germline, CDR1 is SGHDN and CDR2 FVKESK. The CDR3 is made up of 14 amino acids. The CDR3 loop reads CASSRNRGEGEAFF.

This clonotype is medium-sized by frequency. V and J are TRBV29-1 and TRBJ1-5; TCRdb returns TRBD1, unconfirmable since there is no DNA. From germline, CDR1 is SQVTM and CDR2 ANQGSEA. The CDR3 consists of 15 residues. The CDR3 spells CSVGGQGERDQPQHF.

The V gene is TRBV3-1, the J gene TRBJ1-2. Per germline, CDR1 LGHDT and CDR2 YNNKEL (reference sequence). The CDR3 runs to 12 residues. CDR3: CASSQAQQGYTF.

The chain recombines TRBV4-2 with TRBJ2-3; TCRdb's D call, TRBD1, is unchecked because there is no DNA. Germline V CDR1 and CDR2: LGHNA, YNFKEQ. CDR3 size: 16 residues. This CDR3 is CASSHSGTGSPDTQYF.

This sequence joins TRBV6-4 and TRBJ2-3; the D call of TRBD1 rests on TCRdb alone, since no DNA is present to check it. The CDR3 runs to 19 residues. The germline V gene encodes CDR1 MRHNA and CDR2 SNTAGT. The CDR3 here is CASRTTGGHSGVRGDTQYF.

This rearrangement joins TRBV6-6 to TRBJ2-1; with no DNA, the TCRdb D assignment of TRBD2 cannot be verified. This CDR3 is built from 12 residues. CDR1 MNHNY and CDR2 SVGAGI come from the germline V gene (reference sequence). CDR3 sequence reads: CASTYSGNEQFF.

The chain is built from TRBV30 and TRBJ1-3. This CDR3 has 16 residues. CDR1 is GTSNPN and CDR2 is SVGIG in the germline V gene (reference sequence). The CDR3 is CAWSLSGGGYGNTIYF.